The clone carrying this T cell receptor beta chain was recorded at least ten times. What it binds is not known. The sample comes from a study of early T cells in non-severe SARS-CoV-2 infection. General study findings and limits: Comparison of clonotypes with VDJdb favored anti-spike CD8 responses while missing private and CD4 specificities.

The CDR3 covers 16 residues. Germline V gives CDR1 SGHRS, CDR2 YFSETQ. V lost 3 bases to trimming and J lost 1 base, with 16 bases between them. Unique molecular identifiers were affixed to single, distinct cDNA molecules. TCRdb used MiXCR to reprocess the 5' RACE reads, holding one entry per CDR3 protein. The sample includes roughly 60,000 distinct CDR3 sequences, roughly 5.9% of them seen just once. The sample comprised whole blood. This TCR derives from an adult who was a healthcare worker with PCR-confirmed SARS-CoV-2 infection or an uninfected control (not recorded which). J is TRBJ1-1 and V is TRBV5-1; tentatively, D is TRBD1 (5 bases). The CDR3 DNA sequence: TGCGCCAGCAGCTCCAGAGGCGGGGGTCCGAACACTGAAGCTTTCTTT. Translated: CASSSRGGGPNTEAFF.